Listed below are T cell receptor beta chains from one sample, sequenced in a study of cytomegalovirus exposure and HLA in healthy donors. Clones were sequenced by immunoSEQ multiplex PCR, and TCRdb holds only the in-frame ones, with some missing. In the table there are about 160,000 clones, roughly 80% of which are singletons. Material: PBMCs. All receptors derive from a young man in good health and CMV-seronegative. The CDR3 runs from the conserved cysteine through the conserved F or W. Each record gives: J gene, D gene, clone size, V gene, CDR3 DNA, CDR3 protein. D genes are given only for firm matches. A clone size is listed for some rows: how often the clone was seen (once, few, many), or a class if it is expanded.

TRBJ2-7 | TRBD1 | NA | TRBV7-3 | TGTGCCAGCAGCATGGACAGGGGCTACGAGCAGTACTTC | CASSMDRGYEQYF
TRBJ2-2 | TRBD2 | NA | TRBV4-3 | TGCGCCAGCAGCCAAGATCTAGCGGGAGTCGGGTACACCGGGGAGCTGTTTTTT | CASSQDLAGVGYTGELFF
TRBJ2-5 | NA | NA | TRBV11-2 | TGTGCCAGCAGCTTCGGGATCGCGCAAGAGACCCAGTACTTC | CASSFGIAQETQYF
TRBJ1-2 | TRBD1 | NA | TRBV28 | TGTGCCAGCAGTTTACCTCCCCCGCAGACAGGGCAGATTGGCTACACCTTC | CASSLPPPQTGQIGYTF
TRBJ2-5 | NA | few | TRBV9 | TGTGCCAGCAGCGTAGAAGAGGGGGGGTTCCAAGAGACCCAGTACTTC | CASSVEEGGFQETQYF
TRBJ1-2 | TRBD1 | NA | TRBV19 | TGTGCCAGTAGTACTGGGACAGATAACTATGGCTACACCTTC | CASSTGTDNYGYTF
TRBJ1-4 | NA | NA | TRBV21-1 | TGTGCCAGCAGCAAAGGTAGGACAGGCCCGGTGTTTTTT | CASSKGRTGPVFF
TRBJ2-5 | NA | once | TRBV4-3 | TGCGCCAGCAGCCAAGTTTGGGTGGGAGGAGAGACCCAGTACTTC | CASSQVWVGGETQYF
TRBJ2-7 | NA | once | TRBV5-6 | TGTGCCAGCAGCTTGGCCAGGGGCTACGAGCAGTACTTC | CASSLARGYEQYF
TRBJ2-7 | TRBD2 | NA | TRBV4-1 | TGCGCCAGCAGCCAAGTCGGCGGGAGGGACTCCTACGAGCAGTACTTC | CASSQVGGRDSYEQYF
TRBJ2-1 | TRBD2 | NA | TRBV4-1 | TGCGCCAGCAGCCTCCGACTAGCGGGAGGGGCCAATGAGCAGTTCTTC | CASSLRLAGGANEQFF
TRBJ2-2 | NA | NA | TRBV28 | TGTGCCAGCAGGAGGAGAACGAACACCGGGGAGCTGTTTTTT | CASRRRTNTGELFF
TRBJ2-1 | TRBD2 | NA | TRBV5-1 | TGCGCCAGCAAGCGGGAGTCCCGCAATGAGCAGTTCTTC | CASKRESRNEQFF
TRBJ2-2 | TRBD2 | NA | TRBV11-2 | TGTGCCAGCAGCTTAGGGGGGGGTCGGGAGCTGTTTTTT | CASSLGGGRELFF
TRBJ2-1 | TRBD1 | few | TRBV4-3 | TGCGCCAGCAGCCAAGACCTGGGACAGGGAGTTAACAATGAGCAGTTCTTC | CASSQDLGQGVNNEQFF
TRBJ2-5 | TRBD2 | NA | TRBV28 | TGTGCCAGCAGTTTAGGGGGGCTGGCGGGGGGGCAAGAGACCCAGTACTTC | CASSLGGLAGGQETQYF
TRBJ1-4 | TRBD1 | NA | TRBV5-1 | TGCGCCAGTCAACCTACAGGGGGAGTGGGTGAAAAACTGTTTTTT | CASQPTGGVGEKLFF
TRBJ1-2 | NA | NA | TRBV5-1 | TGCGCCAGCACCCCCGGAGGGGACCTTAACTATGGCTACACCTTC | CASTPGGDLNYGYTF
TRBJ1-5 | NA | NA | TRBV7-9 | TGTGCCAGCAGCTTAGACAGCCTTGGCAATCAGCCCCAGCATTTT | CASSLDSLGNQPQHF
TRBJ2-1 | TRBD1 | NA | TRBV9 | TGTGCCAGCGGTACAGGGGGCCGAGGGTCCTACAATGAGCAGTTCTTC | CASGTGGRGSYNEQFF